This T cell receptor (beta chain) was identified in a study of technical replicates of blood from several donors (TCRdb year 2017). Worth noting for this clone: No antigen is known for it. Base quality data are lacking; no much larger clone is found one base away.

CDR1 and CDR2 were assigned from the germline V gene as SQVTM and ANQGSEA. Relative to germline, V is 7 bases shorter and J is 7 bases shorter, with 16 bases between their ends. Taken from cysteine to phenylalanine, the CDR3 has 12 residues. The retained sequence is limited to the CDR3, 36 bases, with the frame set at the first base. The library was prepared using the immunoSEQ multiplex PCR assay. TCRdb took over this immuneACCESS table, retaining in-frame rearrangements with V and J assigned. Such tables are incomplete; in checked studies, under half of the missing clones stem from an unresolved V gene, and the remainder is unexplained. The sample table contains 45,000 to 50,000 clones; only one count was recorded for 90% to 95% of them. The top ten clones comprise 3% to 5% of the sample.

This sequence was found in a human donor in good health. Some clones in this sample may be carry-over from other donors' samples. What was sequenced was PBMCs. The rearrangement joined TRBV29-1 to TRBJ1-2; TRBD1 is possibly the D segment (6 matching bases). DNA sequence: TGCAGCGGTACCAGGGGCGCAGGTGGCTACACCTTC. It translates as CSGTRGAGGYTF.